This T cell receptor beta chain is drawn from a study of OX40 agonist ivuxolimab in advanced cancers. Some background on the complete study: The costimulatory receptor OX40 (CD134) was targeted by ivuxolimab, a fully human IgG2 agonistic monoclonal antibody. Intravenous ivuxolimab was administered to patients every 2 weeks at six dose levels: 0.01, 0.1, 0.3, 1.5, 3 and 10 mg/kg. Of the approximately 53 patients in dose escalation, around 20 had hepatocellular carcinoma, about 15 had melanoma, 9 had renal cell carcinoma and 9 had head and neck cancer. The dose-escalation cohort was about 83% male with a mean age of about 65 years, ranging from roughly 23 to 79. Patients were allowed to have had prior anti-PD-1, anti-PD-L1 or anti-CTLA-4 therapy, and around two fifths of the dose-escalation patients had been treated with checkpoint inhibitors. Partial responses were achieved by three dose-escalation patients, of whom one had hepatocellular carcinoma and two had cutaneous melanoma. Peripheral TCRbeta sequencing was intended to test whether TCR sequence diversity was altered and clonal T-cell expansion was caused by ivuxolimab. The monotherapy dose-escalation portion (N = 52 patients) of the phase I ivuxolimab trial is reported in the paper. The paper's findings and limits, for the study overall: Partial responders in the 0.1-3.0 mg/kg groups had among the lowest normalized peripheral clonal expansion, especially among CD8+ T cells. At doses from 0.1 to 3.0 mg/kg, clonal expansion was seen in both CD4+ and CD8+ blood T cells between baseline and week 6. Which antigens the clonally expanded peripheral T cells were specific for was not determined. Low levels of normalized T-cell clonal expansion were also seen in some patients who did not respond. After ivuxolimab, CD8+ T cells had more expanded clones than CD4+ T cells on average.

A word on this clone: The antigen it binds to is not known. No base-level quality is on record; no much larger clone is a single base apart.

Genomic DNA was extracted from sorted cells for sequencing of the TCRbeta CDR3 region. The immunoSEQ Assay was used for sequencing of TCRbeta CDR3 regions. Sourced from immuneACCESS, this table was stored by TCRdb with only in-frame sequences that have V and J called. A share of the clones is absent; for the studies checked, an unresolved V gene accounts for under half, and the remainder has no known explanation. The sample table records 30,000 to 45,000 clones; about 90% of these occur just once. The ten biggest clones cover 25% to 35% of the sample. CDR1 and CDR2 (SNHLY, FYNNEI) derive from the germline V gene. The CDR3 runs 14 residues from the cysteine to the phenylalanine. CDR3 DNA only is kept here, 42 bases in frame from base 1. At the junction V is shortened by 8 bases and J by 6 bases; bases outside the gene matches: 12. Patients with autoimmune disease history or receiving systemic immunosuppression were excluded from the trial. Peripheral blood for TCR sequencing was collected from all dose cohorts at baseline, on cycle 4 day 1, and on cycle 7 day 1. The samples were taken from a phase I, first-in-human, multicenter, open-label dose-escalation trial of ivuxolimab. The trial enrolled adults with locally advanced or metastatic head and neck squamous cell, hepatocellular, melanoma or renal cell carcinoma. Before TCR sequencing, CD4+ and CD8+ T cells were separately sorted from peripheral blood.

The receptor's source is an adult with an advanced solid tumor such as melanoma, head and neck, liver or kidney cancer. The specimen comprised CD4+ or CD8+ T cells sorted from blood, sampled in a trial of the OX40 agonist ivuxolimab. The sequence is built from TRBV2 and TRBJ2-7, with TRBD2 matching 8 junction bases. The DNA reads as follows: TGTGCCAGCGACGTGGCGGGACTAGGCGGCGAGCAGTACTTC. This translates into CASDVAGLGGEQYF. This CDR3, with the reference TRBV2 and TRBJ2-7 proteins standing in past its ends, gives the full variable domain EPEVTQTPSHQVTQMGQEVILRCVPISNHLYFYWYRQILGQKVEFLVSFYNNEISEKSEIFDDQFSVERPDGSNFTLKIRSTKLEDSAMYFCASDVAGLGGEQYFGPGTRLTVT.